The TCR beta chain under discussion was sequenced for a study of TIL therapy for anti-PD-1-resistant metastatic lung cancer. Study information: Half of patients were current or former smokers.

Time point in this sample: pre-treatment sample, taken before nivolumab and TIL therapy. As for this clone: Its specificity is not known.

General observations from the study: The baseline peripheral repertoire was partially replaced by infused TIL clonotypes that later decayed.

The libraries were made with immunoSEQ v3. Produced via immunoSEQ multiplex PCR; TCRdb's table is partial and in-frame only. The sample has about 59,000 clones; over 70% are singletons. The CDR3 sequence is 16 residues long. V was pared by 3 bases and J by 0 bases, with 6 bases of the junction left unmatched. CDR1 is SGDLS, CDR2 YYNGEE, per germline. The specimen comprised blood, sampled at baseline. The genes are TRBV9 and TRBJ2-3, with 8 positions matching TRBD2. The receptor comes from a person aged 25-85 years with non-small cell lung cancer. In DNA form, the CDR3 reads TGTGCCAGCAGCGCGACTAGCGCAACTAGCACAGATACGCAGTATTTT. Translation gives CASSATSATSTDTQYF.